The clone carrying this TCR beta chain was recorded a few times. Its antigen is still unknown. The entry originates in a study of blood T cells in healthy people across ages. Combining a sample-barcoded 5' primer with a J-beta primer mix, a second PCR ran for roughly 6 to 11 cycles. MiXCR, applied by TCRdb to the 5' RACE reads, yields one record per CDR3 protein. The data show some 1.5 million distinct CDR3 sequences, roughly 43% seen once. The V gene end was trimmed by 4 bases and the J gene end by 0 bases; junction bases not matched to a gene: 3. The CDR3 has 13 residues. CDR1 SQVTM and CDR2 ANQGSEA come from the germline V gene. Findings and caveats of the study: Age showed a roughly linear inverse relationship with TCR beta diversity per million T cells.

The TCR sequence derives from a woman aged 18-29 years in good health. This sequence joins TRBV29-1 and TRBJ2-7; 7 nucleotides align to TRBD2. Sequencing input: blood. CDR3 region: CSVVAGDSYEQYF. The CDR3 DNA reads as TGCAGCGTTGTTGCGGGGGACTCCTACGAGCAGTACTTC.